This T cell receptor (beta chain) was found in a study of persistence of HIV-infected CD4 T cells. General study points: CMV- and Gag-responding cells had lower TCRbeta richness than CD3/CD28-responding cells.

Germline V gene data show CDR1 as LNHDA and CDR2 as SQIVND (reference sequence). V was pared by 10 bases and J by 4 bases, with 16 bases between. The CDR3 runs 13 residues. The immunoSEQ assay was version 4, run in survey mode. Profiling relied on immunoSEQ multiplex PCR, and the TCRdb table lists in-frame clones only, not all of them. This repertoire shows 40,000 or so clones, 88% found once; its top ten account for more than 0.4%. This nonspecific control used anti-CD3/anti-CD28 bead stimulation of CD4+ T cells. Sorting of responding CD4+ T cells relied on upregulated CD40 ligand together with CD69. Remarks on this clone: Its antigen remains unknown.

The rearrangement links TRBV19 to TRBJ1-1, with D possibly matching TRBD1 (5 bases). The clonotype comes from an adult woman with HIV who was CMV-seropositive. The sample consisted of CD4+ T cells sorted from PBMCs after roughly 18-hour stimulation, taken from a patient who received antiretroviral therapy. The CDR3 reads CAIRGTKSTEAFF. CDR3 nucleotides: TGTGCCATTCGGGGGACCAAGTCCACTGAAGCTTTCTTT. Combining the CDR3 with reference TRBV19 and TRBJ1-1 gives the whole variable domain DGGITQSPKYLFRKEGQNVTLSCEQNLNHDAMYWYRQDPGQGLRLIYYSQIVNDFQKGDIAEGYSVSREKKESFPLTVTSAQKNPTAFYLCAIRGTKSTEAFFGQGTRLTVV.